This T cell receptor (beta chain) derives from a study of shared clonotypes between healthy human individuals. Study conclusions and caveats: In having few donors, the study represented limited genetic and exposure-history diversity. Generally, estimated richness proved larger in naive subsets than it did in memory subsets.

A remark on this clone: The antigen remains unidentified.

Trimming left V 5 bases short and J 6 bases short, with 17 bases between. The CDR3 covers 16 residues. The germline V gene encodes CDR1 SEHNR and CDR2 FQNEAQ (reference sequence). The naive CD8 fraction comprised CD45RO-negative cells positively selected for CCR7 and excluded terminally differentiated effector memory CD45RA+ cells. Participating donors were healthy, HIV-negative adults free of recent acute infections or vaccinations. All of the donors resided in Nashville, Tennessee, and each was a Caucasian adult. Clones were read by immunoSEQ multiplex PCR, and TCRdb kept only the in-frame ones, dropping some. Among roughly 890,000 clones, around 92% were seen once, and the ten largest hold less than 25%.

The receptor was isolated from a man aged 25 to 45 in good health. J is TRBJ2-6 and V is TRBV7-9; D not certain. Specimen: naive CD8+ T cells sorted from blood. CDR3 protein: CASSPESRMEANVLTF. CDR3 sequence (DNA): TGTGCCAGCAGCCCCGAAAGCCGAATGGAGGCCAACGTCCTGACTTTC.